What follows are 25 T cell receptor beta chains derived from one specimen sequenced in a study of blood T cells in healthy people across ages. A J-beta primer mix and a sample-barcoded 5' primer were used in a second PCR of roughly 6 to 11 cycles. MiXCR was run by TCRdb on the 5' RACE reads, yielding one entry per CDR3 protein. Of approximately 800,000 distinct CDR3 sequences listed, more than 35% are singletons. Material: blood. Receptors originate from a man of 80 years or more in good health.

This clonotype was detected a few times. The V gene is TRBV5-1, the J gene TRBJ2-2; the D call may be TRBD1 or TRBD2 (5 bases each). This CDR3 spans 15 amino acids. CDR1 is SGHRS, CDR2 YFSETQ, per germline. Trimming shortened V by 6 bases and J by 2 bases, and 14 bases separated the two germline ends. The CDR3 reads CASTEGTGNTGELFF. CDR3 in DNA: TGCGCCAGCACCGAAGGGACGGGTAACACCGGGGAGCTGTTTTTT.

The V and J genes are TRBV12-3 or TRBV12-4 and TRBJ2-1; D gene uncertain. The CDR3 contains 16 residues. The V end was cut by 6 bases, the J end by 0 bases, with 15 bases between. CDR3 nucleotide sequence: TGTGCCAGCAGCATCTGGGGAAGAGGCTCCTACAATGAGCAGTTCTTC. Protein: CASSIWGRGSYNEQFF.

The V call is TRBV7-2, the J call TRBJ1-4; D possibly corresponds to TRBD1 (5 bases). V was pared by 1 base and J by 5 bases, with 11 bases between. This CDR3 is built from 15 residues. From germline, CDR1 is SGHTA and CDR2 FQGNSA. The CDR3 DNA reads TGTGCCAGCAGCTTAGTTGTCGGGGCGAATGAAAAACTGTTTTTT. This codes for CASSLVVGANEKLFF.

This clonotype was counted between two and nine times. This sequence joins TRBV18 and TRBJ2-7; TRBD1 agrees at 7 bases. The CDR3 is made up of 14 amino acids. V lost 2 bases to trimming and J lost 5 bases; unmatched junction nucleotides: 6. CDR1 and CDR2 (germline): KGHSH, LQKENI. The CDR3 DNA sequence: TGTGCCAGCTCACCATCGGGACAGACCCACGAGCAGTACTTC. This translates into CASSPSGQTHEQYF.

This chain joins TRBV3-1 and TRBJ2-3, with D possibly matching TRBD2 (6 bases). Trimming took 5 bases from V and 4 from J, leaving 16 bases between them. Per the germline V gene, CDR1 is LGHDT and CDR2 is YNNKEL (reference sequence). This CDR3 contains 15 residues. The chain's CDR3 is CASSALASSADTQYF. In DNA, the CDR3 is TGTGCCAGCAGCGCACTAGCATCTAGCGCAGATACGCAGTATTTT.

This clonotype was counted a few times. V is TRBV10-1 and J is TRBJ2-3; 11 nucleotides agree with TRBD1. Germline CDR1 is WNHNN and CDR2 is SYGVQD (reference sequence). The CDR3 runs to 15 residues. V trimming: 8 bases; J trimming: 7 bases; junction bases outside the gene matches: 11. The CDR3 coding sequence is TGCGCCAGCCAACCCGGGGGACAGGGGGACAATACGCAGTATTTT. Its translation is CASQPGGQGDNTQYF.

The sample holds a few counts of this clonotype. The chain has TRBV20-1 and TRBJ2-5; 7 bases match TRBD1. V trimming: 4 bases; J trimming: 4 bases; junction bases outside the gene matches: 9. The CDR3 runs 14 residues. CDR1 and CDR2 from the germline V gene are DFQATT and SNEGSKA (reference sequence). CDR3 coding DNA: TGCAGTGCTACCCCCCTTACAGGGGTAGAGACCCAGTACTTC. This codes for CSATPLTGVETQYF.

The chain employs TRBV29-1 and TRBJ2-1, with unresolved D. CDR1 is SQVTM, CDR2 ANQGSEA, per germline. The CDR3 is 14 residues long. Trimming left V 1 base short and J 3 bases short, with 10 bases between. The CDR3 DNA reads TGCAGCGTTGAAGCGGGCCTAGGCTACAATGAGCAGTTCTTC. It yields the protein CSVEAGLGYNEQFF.

This clonotype was counted between two and nine times. The rearrangement uses TRBV20-1 and TRBJ1-3; D gene uncertain. With 6 bases removed from V and 2 bases from J, the gap between germline ends came to 11 bases. CDR1 is DFQATT and CDR2 is SNEGSKA in the germline V gene (reference sequence). The CDR3 totals 13 residues. The CDR3 protein is CSAEQQPGNTIYF. As DNA, the CDR3 is TGCAGTGCCGAACAGCAACCTGGAAACACCATATATTTT.

This clonotype was detected only a few times. The chain uses TRBV6-6 and TRBJ1-6; weak D call: TRBD1 (5 bases). This CDR3 spans 15 amino acids. CDR1 is MNHNY and CDR2 is SVGAGI in the germline V gene (reference sequence). Deletions cut 7 bases from V and 8 bases from J, with 18 bases between. CDR3 sequence: CASKVTPQADSPLHF. CDR3 bases: TGTGCCAGCAAAGTTACCCCACAGGCGGATTCACCCCTCCACTTT.

This clonotype has just a few counts. This chain joins TRBV5-1 and TRBJ2-5; TRBD2 agrees at 7 bases. V was pared by 2 bases and J by 1 base, with 11 bases of the junction left unmatched. This CDR3 has 17 amino acids. CDR1 is SGHRS and CDR2 is YFSETQ in the germline V gene. CDR3 sequence (DNA): TGCGCCAGCAGCTTCGGTGGGGGGGACCCAGCCCAAGAGACCCAGTACTTC. This encodes CASSFGGGDPAQETQYF.

The chain has TRBV6-1 and TRBJ1-5, with a possible D match to TRBD1 (5 bases). CDR3 length equals 14 residues. V was pared by 7 bases and J by 0 bases, with 10 bases between. Germline V gives CDR1 MNHNS, CDR2 SASEGT. The CDR3 loop reads CASKTEISNQPQHF. CDR3 bases: TGTGCCAGCAAGACAGAGATTAGCAATCAGCCCCAGCATTTT.

This clonotype was observed a handful of times. The chain combines TRBV12-3 or TRBV12-4 with TRBJ2-7, with D unclear. Trimming removed 2 bases at V and 6 bases at J, with 8 bases between. The CDR3 is 12 residues long. The DNA of the CDR3 is TGTGCCAGCAGTTTATCGTGGAGCGAGCAGTACTTC. Translating it yields CASSLSWSEQYF.

The chain combines TRBV20-1 with TRBJ2-7, with TRBD1 as a possible D gene (6 bases). V was shortened by 2 bases and J by 1 base, with 9 bases between the two germline ends. From germline, CDR1 is DFQATT and CDR2 SNEGSKA (reference sequence). The CDR3 length is 13 residues. Here the CDR3 reads CSARRDTSYEQYF. CDR3 bases: TGCAGTGCTAGACGGGACACTTCCTACGAGCAGTACTTC.

This chain joins TRBV14 and TRBJ1-1; D unclear. Germline V gene data show CDR1 as SGHDN and CDR2 as FVKESK. Trimming left V 0 bases short and J 1 base short, with 12 bases between. This CDR3 region has 16 residues. CDR3 protein: CASSQDFLGRNTEAFF. The CDR3 nucleotides are TGTGCCAGCAGCCAAGATTTCTTGGGAAGGAACACTGAAGCTTTCTTT.

This clonotype was seen more than once but under ten times. The CDR3 loop is CASSPGEENIQYF. CDR3 DNA: TGTGCCAGCAGCCCGGGGGAGGAAAACATTCAGTACTTC. This chain connects TRBV4-2 to TRBJ2-4; D is possibly TRBD2 (6 bases). Germline V gene lookup returns CDR1 LGHNA and CDR2 YNFKEQ. CDR3 length equals 13 residues. V shed 4 bases and J shed 5 bases, with 9 bases lying between them.

The chain joins TRBV12-3 or TRBV12-4 to TRBJ1-4, with no clear D. The germline V and J ends were trimmed by 6 bases and 4 bases, with 15 bases remaining between them. CDR3 length: 15 amino acids. CDR3 in amino acids: CASRAREFVNEKLFF. The CDR3 DNA reads TGTGCCAGCAGGGCCCGGGAATTTGTTAATGAAAAACTGTTTTTT.

Only a few counts were recorded for this clonotype. The chain carries TRBV3-1 and TRBJ2-7; 7 bases fit TRBD1. CDR3 length: 15 amino acids. V gave up 4 bases and J gave up 2 bases; unmatched junction bases: 8. Per the germline V gene, CDR1 is LGHDT and CDR2 is YNNKEL (reference sequence). CDR3 protein: CASSLIGQVTYEQYF. CDR3 nucleotide sequence: TGTGCCAGCAGCCTTATTGGACAGGTAACCTACGAGCAGTACTTC.

Comment on this clonotype: Germline and junction disagree at one end, which may indicate a read error. Here the CDR3 reads CASSKYNTEAFF. In DNA, the CDR3 is TGTGCCAGCAGTAAATATAACACTGAAGCTTTCTTT. The chain links TRBV25-1 to TRBJ1-1; D not resolved. The CDR3 consists of 12 residues. Germline assignment: CDR1 MGHDK and CDR2 SYGVNS.

The chain joins TRBV4-3 to TRBJ1-4, with 8 bases that match TRBD1. V was clipped by 0 bases and J by 6 bases; unmatched bases: 18. The germline V gene encodes CDR1 LGHNA and CDR2 YSLEER. CDR3 size: 20 residues. The CDR3: CASSQDQFAQGALLDEKLFF. CDR3 in DNA: TGCGCCAGCAGCCAAGATCAGTTCGCGCAGGGGGCTTTGTTGGATGAAAAACTGTTTTTT.

There are a few counts of this clonotype. The V gene is TRBV20-1, the J gene TRBJ2-5; D unresolved. Germline V gene data show CDR1 as DFQATT and CDR2 as SNEGSKA (reference sequence). V lost 5 bases to trimming and J lost 11 bases, with 12 bases between them. This CDR3 has 10 residues. The CDR3: CSAAHAMQYF. The CDR3 coding sequence is TGCAGTGCTGCCCACGCAATGCAGTACTTC.

The rearrangement joins TRBV12-3 or TRBV12-4 to TRBJ2-7; a possible D gene is TRBD2 (5 bases). V was shortened by 6 bases and J by 1 base, with 16 bases between the two germline ends. The CDR3 loop spans 15 amino acids. The DNA for the CDR3 is TGTGCCAGCAGGATGGCTGGCGGGTTTTCCTACGAGCAGTACTTC. Its translation: CASRMAGGFSYEQYF.

With regard to this clonotype: One end of the junction is discordant with germline, which a read error may explain. The DNA of the CDR3 is TGCAGTGCTCGATCGGGGGAAAACTATGGCCACACCTTC. Its translation is CSARSGENYGHTF. This rearrangement joins TRBV20-1 to TRBJ1-2, with TRBD1 as a possible D gene (5 bases). This CDR3 region has 13 residues. In germline, CDR1 is DFQATT, CDR2 SNEGSKA (reference sequence).

V and J are TRBV3-1 and TRBJ2-7; D unresolved. The V and J ends lost 1 base and 2 bases respectively, with 6 bases between them. There are 13 residues in the CDR3. Germline V CDR1 and CDR2: LGHDT, YNNKEL (reference sequence). As DNA, the CDR3 is TGTGCCAGCAGCCAAGTCCGAGCCTACGAGCAGTACTTC. The encoded protein is CASSQVRAYEQYF.

The table lists this clonotype with a few counts. The genes are TRBV12-3 or TRBV12-4 and TRBJ2-7; D is unclear. Trimming took off 0 bases at V and 3 bases at J, with 12 bases between the two ends. CDR3 length: 15 amino acids. The CDR3 loop reads CASSLAAQSYYEQYF. As DNA, the CDR3 is TGTGCCAGCAGTTTAGCGGCGCAGAGCTACTACGAGCAGTACTTC.